A selection of T cell receptor beta chains follows, all from one sample in a study of cytomegalovirus exposure and HLA in healthy donors. Clones were sequenced by immunoSEQ multiplex PCR, and TCRdb holds only the in-frame ones, with some missing. The sample consists of 140,000 to 150,000 clones, around 77% of them appearing once. Material: PBMCs. Receptors originate from a woman aged 40-49 years in good health and CMV-seropositive. The CDR3 runs from the conserved cysteine through the conserved F or W. A D gene is named only where the DNA matches it firmly. Expanded clones are given a class, and other clones once, few, many or no size at all.

TRBD1	-	TRBV2	TRBJ1-1	CASNRGTEAFF	TGTGCCAGCAACAGGGGCACTGAAGCTTTCTTT
-	-	TRBV6-1	TRBJ2-7	CASTRDTPGTYEQYF	TGTGCCAGTACTCGGGACACCCCGGGAACCTACGAGCAGTACTTC
-	-	TRBV18	TRBJ2-1	CASSPVQSYNEQFF	TGTGCCAGCTCACCGGTACAGAGTTACAATGAGCAGTTCTTC
-	-	TRBV30	TRBJ1-1	CAYQGNTEAFF	TGTGCCTACCAGGGTAACACTGAAGCTTTCTTT
-	-	TRBV6-5	TRBJ1-5	CASMRERNQPQHF	TGTGCCAGCATGAGGGAACGCAATCAGCCCCAGCATTTT
TRBD2	-	TRBV6-6	TRBJ2-3	CASGAVAGGNSDTQYF	TGTGCCAGCGGGGCCGTAGCGGGAGGAAACTCAGATACGCAGTATTTT
TRBD2	few	TRBV9	TRBJ2-5	CASSPIAGGRGTQYF	TGTGCCAGCAGCCCTATAGCGGGGGGGCGGGGAACCCAGTACTTC
-	once	TRBV2	TRBJ2-3	CASSYLSTDTQYF	TGTGCCAGCAGCTATTTGAGCACAGATACGCAGTATTTT
TRBD1	-	TRBV12-5	TRBJ1-4	CASGLGVIRETGGYANEKLFF	TGTGCTAGTGGTTTGGGTGTTATACGAGAGACAGGGGGCTATGCTAATGAAAAACTGTTTTTT
-	few	TRBV6-6	TRBJ1-1	CASSYSQGSTEAFF	TGTGCCAGCAGTTACTCTCAGGGAAGCACTGAAGCTTTCTTT
TRBD1	-	TRBV6-5	TRBJ1-1	CASSFTGGLNTEAFF	TGTGCCAGCAGTTTCACAGGGGGACTGAACACTGAAGCTTTCTTT
-	-	TRBV5-1	TRBJ2-3	CASSSDGGATSTDTQYF	TGCGCCAGCAGTTCTGATGGGGGGGCAACTAGCACAGATACGCAGTATTTT
-	-	TRBV5-1	TRBJ2-7	CASSSHSYEQYF	TGCGCCAGCAGCTCCCACTCCTACGAGCAGTACTTC
-	-	TRBV4-1	TRBJ1-4	CASSRGPGQATNEKLFF	TGCGCCAGCAGTCGAGGACCTGGACAAGCAACTAATGAAAAACTGTTTTTT
TRBD1	-	TRBV7-9	TRBJ1-4	CASSSTPGTGNEKLFF	TGTGCCAGCAGCTCCACCCCCGGGACAGGGAATGAAAAACTGTTTTTT
-	few	TRBV2	TRBJ2-7	CASSDISRKGEQYF	TGTGCCAGCAGTGACATCTCCAGGAAGGGGGAGCAGTACTTC
-	-	TRBV4-2	TRBJ2-5	CASSRKGGTSQETQYF	TGTGCCAGCAGCCGAAAGGGGGGGACCTCCCAAGAGACCCAGTACTTC
-	few	TRBV6-5	TRBJ1-2	CASSSQGLYYGYTF	TGTGCCAGCAGTTCACAGGGCCTTTACTATGGCTACACCTTC
-	-	TRBV9	TRBJ1-1	CASSSGPEAFF	TGTGCCAGCAGCTCAGGGCCTGAAGCTTTCTTT
TRBD1	-	TRBV6-1	TRBJ2-5	CASRRRQGGETQYF	TGTGCCAGCCGCAGACGACAGGGCGGAGAGACCCAGTACTTC